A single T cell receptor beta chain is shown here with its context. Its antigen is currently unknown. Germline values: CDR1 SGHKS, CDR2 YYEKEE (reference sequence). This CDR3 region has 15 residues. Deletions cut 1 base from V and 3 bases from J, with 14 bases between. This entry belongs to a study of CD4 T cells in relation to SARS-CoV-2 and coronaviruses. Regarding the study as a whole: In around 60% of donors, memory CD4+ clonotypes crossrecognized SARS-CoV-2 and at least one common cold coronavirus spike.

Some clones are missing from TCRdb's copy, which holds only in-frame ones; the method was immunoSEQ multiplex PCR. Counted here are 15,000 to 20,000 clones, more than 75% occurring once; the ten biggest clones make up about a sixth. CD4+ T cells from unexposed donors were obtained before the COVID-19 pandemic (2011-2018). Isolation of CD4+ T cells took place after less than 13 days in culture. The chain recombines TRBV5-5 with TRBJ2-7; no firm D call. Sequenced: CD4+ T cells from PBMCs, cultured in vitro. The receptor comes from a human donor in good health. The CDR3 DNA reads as TGTGCCAGCAGCTTGAGTCTGGTAGATTACTACGAGCAGTACTTC. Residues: CASSLSLVDYYEQYF. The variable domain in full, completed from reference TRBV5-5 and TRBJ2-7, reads DAGVTQSPTHLIKTRGQQVTLRCSPISGHKSVSWYQQVLGQGPQFIFQYYEKEERGRGNFPDRFSARQFPNYSSELNVNALLLGDSALYLCASSLSLVDYYEQYFGPGTRLTVT.